This TCR beta chain was identified in a study of cytomegalovirus exposure and HLA in healthy donors. Study results and limitations: Donor immune exposure was known only as CMV serostatus. An analysis that came later showed most CMV-associated TCR beta chains appearing HLA-restricted.

The V and J ends lost 5 bases and 0 bases respectively, with 13 bases between them. The germline CDR1 and CDR2 sequences are SGHTA and FQGTGA. The CDR3 runs to 15 residues. Though nominally healthy at sampling, donors likely had unrecorded immune exposures. Primers included in the PCR were 60 Vbeta and 13 Jbeta primers. Libraries were prepared by immunoSEQ multiplex PCR; TCRdb keeps only in-frame clonotypes and omits some of them. The data contain about 78,000 clones, approximately 80% of them singletons. As for this clone: Its target is not known.

Material for sequencing was PBMCs. This sequence joins TRBV7-3 and TRBJ1-2, with D unresolved. The receptor was isolated from a woman aged 45 to 65 in good health and CMV-seropositive. The CDR3 here is CASSPISGTNYGYTF. CDR3 DNA sequence: TGTGCCAGCAGCCCAATCAGCGGAACTAACTATGGCTACACCTTC.